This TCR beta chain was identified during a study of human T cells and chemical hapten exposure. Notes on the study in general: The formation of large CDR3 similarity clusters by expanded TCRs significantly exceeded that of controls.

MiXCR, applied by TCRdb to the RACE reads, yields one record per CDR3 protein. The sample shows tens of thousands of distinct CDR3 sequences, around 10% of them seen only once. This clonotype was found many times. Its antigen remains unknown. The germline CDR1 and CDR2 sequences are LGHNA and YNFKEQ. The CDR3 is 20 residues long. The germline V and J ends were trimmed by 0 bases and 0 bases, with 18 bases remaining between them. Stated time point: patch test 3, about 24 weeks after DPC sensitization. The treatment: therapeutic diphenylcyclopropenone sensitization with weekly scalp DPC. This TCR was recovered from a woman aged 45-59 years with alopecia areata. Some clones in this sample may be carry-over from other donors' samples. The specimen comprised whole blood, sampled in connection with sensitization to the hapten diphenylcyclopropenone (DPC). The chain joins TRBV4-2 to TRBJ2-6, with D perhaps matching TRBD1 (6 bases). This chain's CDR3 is CASSQDGVPGQYSGANVLTF. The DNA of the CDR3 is TGTGCCAGCAGCCAAGATGGGGTACCCGGACAGTACTCTGGGGCCAACGTCCTGACTTTC.